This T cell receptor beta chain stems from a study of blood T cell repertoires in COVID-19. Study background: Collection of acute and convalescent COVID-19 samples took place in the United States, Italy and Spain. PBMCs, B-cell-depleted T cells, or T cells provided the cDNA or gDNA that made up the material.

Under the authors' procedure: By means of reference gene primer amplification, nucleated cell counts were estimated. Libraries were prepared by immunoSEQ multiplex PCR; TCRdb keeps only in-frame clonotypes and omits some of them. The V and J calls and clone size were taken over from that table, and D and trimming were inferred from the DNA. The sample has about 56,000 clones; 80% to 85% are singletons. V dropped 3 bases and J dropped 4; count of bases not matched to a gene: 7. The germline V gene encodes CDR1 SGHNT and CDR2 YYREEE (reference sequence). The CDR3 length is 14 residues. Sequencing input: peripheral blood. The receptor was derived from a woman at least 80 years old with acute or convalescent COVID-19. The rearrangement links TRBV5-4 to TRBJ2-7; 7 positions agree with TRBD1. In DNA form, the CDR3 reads TGTGCCAGCAGCTCTGACAGGGAAAGGTACGAGCAGTACTTC. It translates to CASSSDRERYEQYF.